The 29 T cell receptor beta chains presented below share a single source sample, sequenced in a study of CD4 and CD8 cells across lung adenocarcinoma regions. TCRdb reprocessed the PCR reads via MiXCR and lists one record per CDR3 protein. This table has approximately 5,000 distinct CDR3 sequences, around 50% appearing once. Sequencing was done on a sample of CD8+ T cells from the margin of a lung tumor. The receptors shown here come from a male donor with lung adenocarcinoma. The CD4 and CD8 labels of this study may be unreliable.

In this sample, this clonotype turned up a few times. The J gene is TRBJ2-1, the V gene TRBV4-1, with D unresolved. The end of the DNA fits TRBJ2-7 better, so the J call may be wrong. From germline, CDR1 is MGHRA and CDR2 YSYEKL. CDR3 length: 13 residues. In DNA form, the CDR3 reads TGCGCCAGCAGCCTCCATCCCCGGTACGAGCAGTACTTC. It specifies CASSLHPRYEQYF.

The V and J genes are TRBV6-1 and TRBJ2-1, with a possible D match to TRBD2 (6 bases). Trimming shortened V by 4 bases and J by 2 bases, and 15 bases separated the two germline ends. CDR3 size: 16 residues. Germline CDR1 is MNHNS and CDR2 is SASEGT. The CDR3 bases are TGTGCCAGCAGTGGTGCTTGGGGGAGGACCTACAATGAGCAGTTCTTC. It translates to CASSGAWGRTYNEQFF.

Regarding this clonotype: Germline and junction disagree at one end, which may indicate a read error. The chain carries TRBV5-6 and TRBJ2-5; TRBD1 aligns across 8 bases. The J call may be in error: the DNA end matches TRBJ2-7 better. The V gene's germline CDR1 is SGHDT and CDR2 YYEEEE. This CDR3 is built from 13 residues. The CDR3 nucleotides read TGTGCCAGCAGGTTGGGACAGGCTCCCGAGCAGTACTTC. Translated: CASRLGQAPEQYF.

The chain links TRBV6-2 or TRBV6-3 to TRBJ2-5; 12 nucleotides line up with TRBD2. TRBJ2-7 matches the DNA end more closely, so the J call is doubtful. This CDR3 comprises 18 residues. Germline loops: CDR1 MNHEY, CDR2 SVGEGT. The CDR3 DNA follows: TGTGCCAGCAGTCACCCAGGGCTAGCGGGAGGGCCTTGGTACGAGCAGTACTTC. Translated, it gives CASSHPGLAGGPWYEQYF.

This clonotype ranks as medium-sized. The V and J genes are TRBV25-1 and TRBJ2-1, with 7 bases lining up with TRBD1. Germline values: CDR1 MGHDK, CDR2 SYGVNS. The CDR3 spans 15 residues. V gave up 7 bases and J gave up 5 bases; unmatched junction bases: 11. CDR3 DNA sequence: TGTGCCAGCATAAGTTACGGGACAGAAAACAATGAGCAGTTCTTC. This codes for CASISYGTENNEQFF.

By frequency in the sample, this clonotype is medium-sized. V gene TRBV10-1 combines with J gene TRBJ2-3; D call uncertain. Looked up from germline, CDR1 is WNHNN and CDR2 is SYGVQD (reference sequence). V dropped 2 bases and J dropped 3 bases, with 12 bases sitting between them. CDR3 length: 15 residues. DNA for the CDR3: TGCGCCAGCAGTGAGCCCGCACTGGGGACAGATACGCAGTATTTT. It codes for CASSEPALGTDTQYF.

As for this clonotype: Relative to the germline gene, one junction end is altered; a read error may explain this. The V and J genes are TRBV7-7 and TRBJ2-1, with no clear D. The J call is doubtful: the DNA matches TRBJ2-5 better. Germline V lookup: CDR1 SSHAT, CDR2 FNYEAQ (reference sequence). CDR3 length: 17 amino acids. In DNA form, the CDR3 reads TGTGCTAGCAGCTTGGCTTTCGGCAGGACCTCACAAGAGACCCAGTACTTC. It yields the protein CASSLAFGRTSQETQYF.

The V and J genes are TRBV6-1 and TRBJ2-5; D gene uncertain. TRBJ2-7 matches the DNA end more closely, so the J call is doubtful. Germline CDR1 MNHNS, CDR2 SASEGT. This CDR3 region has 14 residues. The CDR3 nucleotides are TGTGCCAGCAGTGAATTCAACGGACCCTACGAGCAGTACTTC. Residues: CASSEFNGPYEQYF.

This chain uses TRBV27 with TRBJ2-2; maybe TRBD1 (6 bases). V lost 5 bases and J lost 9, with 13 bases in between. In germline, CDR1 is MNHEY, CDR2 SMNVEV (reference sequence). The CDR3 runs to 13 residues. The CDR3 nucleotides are TGTGCCAGCAGTGTGACAGGTTCACGGGAGCTGTTTTTT. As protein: CASSVTGSRELFF.

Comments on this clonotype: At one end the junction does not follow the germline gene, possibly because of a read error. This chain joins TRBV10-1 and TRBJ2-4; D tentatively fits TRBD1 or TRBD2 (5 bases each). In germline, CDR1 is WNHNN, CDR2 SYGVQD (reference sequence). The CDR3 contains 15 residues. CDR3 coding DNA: TGCGCCCGCTTGCTGGGGGTGAGATCCAAAGACACTCAGTATTTC. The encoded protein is CARLLGVRSKDTQYF.

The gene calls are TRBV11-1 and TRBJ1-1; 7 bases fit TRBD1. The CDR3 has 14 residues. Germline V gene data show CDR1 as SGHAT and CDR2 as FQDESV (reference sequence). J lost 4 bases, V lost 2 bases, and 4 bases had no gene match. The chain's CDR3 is CASSLTGDGTEAFF. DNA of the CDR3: TGTGCCAGCAGCTTAACAGGGGATGGCACTGAAGCTTTCTTT.

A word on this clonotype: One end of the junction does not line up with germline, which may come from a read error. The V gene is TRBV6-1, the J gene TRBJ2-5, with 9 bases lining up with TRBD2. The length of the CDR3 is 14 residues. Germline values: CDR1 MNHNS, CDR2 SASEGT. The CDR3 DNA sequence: TGTGCCGGCAGCGGAGCGGGGGGCCATAACACCCAGTACTTC. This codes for CAGSGAGGHNTQYF.

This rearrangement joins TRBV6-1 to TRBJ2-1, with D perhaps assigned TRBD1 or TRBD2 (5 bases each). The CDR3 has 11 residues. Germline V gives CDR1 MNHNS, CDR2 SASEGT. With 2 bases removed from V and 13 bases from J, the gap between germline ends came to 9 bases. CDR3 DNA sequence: TGTGCCAGCAGTGAATCCGGGACCCAGTTCTTC. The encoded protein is CASSESGTQFF.

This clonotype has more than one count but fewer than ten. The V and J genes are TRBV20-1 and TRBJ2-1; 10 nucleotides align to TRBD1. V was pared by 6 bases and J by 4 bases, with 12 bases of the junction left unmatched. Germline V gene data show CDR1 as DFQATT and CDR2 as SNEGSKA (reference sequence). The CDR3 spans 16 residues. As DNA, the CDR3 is TGCAGTGCAGCCCCGCCCCCGGGACAGGGGTACAATGAGCAGTTCTTC. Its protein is CSAAPPPGQGYNEQFF.

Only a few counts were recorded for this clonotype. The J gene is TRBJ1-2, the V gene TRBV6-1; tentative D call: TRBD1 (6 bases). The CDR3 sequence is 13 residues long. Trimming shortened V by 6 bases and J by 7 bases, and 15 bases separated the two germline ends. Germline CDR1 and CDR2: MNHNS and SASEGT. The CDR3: CASSPWGAGGYTF. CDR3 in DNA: TGTGCCAGCAGCCCCTGGGGGGCTGGTGGCTACACCTTC.

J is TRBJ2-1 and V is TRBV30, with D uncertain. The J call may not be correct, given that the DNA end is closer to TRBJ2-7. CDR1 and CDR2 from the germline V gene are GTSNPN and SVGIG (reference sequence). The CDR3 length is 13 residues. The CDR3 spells CAWSSGRNYEQYF. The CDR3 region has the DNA TGTGCCTGGAGTTCAGGACGGAACTACGAGCAGTACTTC.

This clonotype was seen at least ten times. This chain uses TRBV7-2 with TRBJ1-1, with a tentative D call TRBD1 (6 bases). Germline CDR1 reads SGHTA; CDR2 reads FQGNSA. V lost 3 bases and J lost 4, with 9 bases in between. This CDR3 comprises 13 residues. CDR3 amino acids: CASSLPDSTEAFF. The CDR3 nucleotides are TGTGCCAGCAGCTTGCCGGACAGCACTGAAGCTTTCTTT. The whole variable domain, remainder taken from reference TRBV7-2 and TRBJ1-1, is GAGVSQSPSNKVTEKGKDVELRCDPISGHTALYWYRQSLGQGLEFLIYFQGNSAPDKSGLPSDRFSAERTGGSVSTLTIQRTQQEDSAVYLCASSLPDSTEAFFGQGTRLTVV.

The CDR3 DNA sequence: TGCAGTGCTAGTGAGGTGGGGGGCGGGAGGGGGGAGACCCAGTACTTC. It is translated as CSASEVGGGRGETQYF. The V gene is TRBV20-1, the J gene TRBJ2-5; TRBD2 agrees at 9 bases. Trimming took 3 bases from V and 5 from J; bases not matched to a gene: 13. The CDR3 is 16 residues long. The V gene's germline CDR1 is DFQATT and CDR2 SNEGSKA (reference sequence).

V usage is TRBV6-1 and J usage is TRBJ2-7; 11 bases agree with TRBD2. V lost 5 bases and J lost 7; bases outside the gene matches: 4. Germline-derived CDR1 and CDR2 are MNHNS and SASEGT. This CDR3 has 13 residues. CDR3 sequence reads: CASSSSGRGEQYF. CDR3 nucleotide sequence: TGTGCCAGCAGTAGTAGCGGGAGGGGAGAGCAGTACTTC.

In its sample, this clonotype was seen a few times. Here the CDR3 DNA reads TGTGCCACGACGGTTAGGACAGGCACCTACAATGAGCAGTTCTTC. The encoded protein is CATTVRTGTYNEQFF. The genes are TRBV10-3 and TRBJ2-1, with TRBD1 matching over 7 bases. V trimming: 10 bases; J trimming: 2 bases; junction bases outside the gene matches: 11. Germline V gives CDR1 ENHRY, CDR2 SYGVKD. This CDR3 has 15 amino acids.

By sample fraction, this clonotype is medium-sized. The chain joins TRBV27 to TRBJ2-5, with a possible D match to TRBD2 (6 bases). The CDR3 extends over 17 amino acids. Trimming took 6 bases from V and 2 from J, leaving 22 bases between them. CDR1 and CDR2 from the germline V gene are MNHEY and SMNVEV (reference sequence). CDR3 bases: TGTGCCAGCAGACGGGACTTTCTGCGCGGCCCGCAAGAGACCCAGTACTTC. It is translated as CASRRDFLRGPQETQYF.

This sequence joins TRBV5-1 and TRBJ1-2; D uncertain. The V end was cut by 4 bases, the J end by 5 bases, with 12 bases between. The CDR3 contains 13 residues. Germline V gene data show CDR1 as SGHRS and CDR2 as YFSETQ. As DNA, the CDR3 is TGCGCCAGCAGCATTCGACCGCCTTATGGCTACACCTTC. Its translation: CASSIRPPYGYTF.

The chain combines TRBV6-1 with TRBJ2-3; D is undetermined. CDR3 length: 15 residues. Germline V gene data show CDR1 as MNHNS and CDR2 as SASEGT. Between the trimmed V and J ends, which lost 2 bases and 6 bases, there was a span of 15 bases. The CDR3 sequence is CASSESATHLDTQYF. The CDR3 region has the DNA TGTGCCAGCAGTGAATCAGCTACCCACCTGGATACGCAGTATTTT.

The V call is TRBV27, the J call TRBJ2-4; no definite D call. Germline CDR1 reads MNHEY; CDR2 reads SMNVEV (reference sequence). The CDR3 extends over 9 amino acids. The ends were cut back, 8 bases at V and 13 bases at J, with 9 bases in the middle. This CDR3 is CASLTEQYF. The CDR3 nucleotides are TGTGCCAGCCTGACGGAGCAGTACTTC.

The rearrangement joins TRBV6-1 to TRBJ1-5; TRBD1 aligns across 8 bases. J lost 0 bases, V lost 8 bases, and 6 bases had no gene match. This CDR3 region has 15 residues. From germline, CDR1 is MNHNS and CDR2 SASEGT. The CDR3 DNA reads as TGTGCCAGCCGGACAGGGCGCGTTAGCAATCAGCCCCAGCATTTT. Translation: CASRTGRVSNQPQHF.

CDR3 sequence reads: CASSPLLAVGDTQYF. CDR3 DNA: TGTGCCAGCAGCCCATTACTAGCGGTCGGGGATACGCAGTATTTT. This sequence joins TRBV7-2 and TRBJ2-3; 8 bases map to TRBD2. This CDR3 comprises 15 residues. Germline V lookup: CDR1 SGHTA, CDR2 FQGNSA. V dropped 5 bases and J dropped 6; count of bases not matched to a gene: 10. The whole variable domain, filled in from reference TRBV7-2 and TRBJ2-3, reads GAGVSQSPSNKVTEKGKDVELRCDPISGHTALYWYRQSLGQGLEFLIYFQGNSAPDKSGLPSDRFSAERTGGSVSTLTIQRTQQEDSAVYLCASSPLLAVGDTQYFGPGTRLTVL.

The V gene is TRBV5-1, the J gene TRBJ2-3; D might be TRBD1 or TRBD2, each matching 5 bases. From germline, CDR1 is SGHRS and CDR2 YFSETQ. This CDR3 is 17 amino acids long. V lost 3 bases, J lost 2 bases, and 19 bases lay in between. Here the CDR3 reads CASSSHGASFDTDTQYF. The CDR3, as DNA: TGCGCCAGCAGCTCCCACGGGGCTAGCTTTGACACAGATACGCAGTATTTT. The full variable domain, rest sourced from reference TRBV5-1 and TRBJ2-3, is KAGVTQTPRYLIKTRGQQVTLSCSPISGHRSVSWYQQTPGQGLQFLFEYFSETQRNKGNFPGRFSGRQFSNSRSEMNVSTLELGDSALYLCASSSHGASFDTDTQYFGPGTRLTVL.

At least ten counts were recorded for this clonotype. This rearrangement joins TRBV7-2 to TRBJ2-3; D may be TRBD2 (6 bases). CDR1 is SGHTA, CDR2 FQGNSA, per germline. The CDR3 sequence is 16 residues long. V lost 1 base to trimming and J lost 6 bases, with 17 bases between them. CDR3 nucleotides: TGTGCCAGCAGCTTAGGTGTGACGGGAGTTCAGGATACGCAGTATTTT. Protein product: CASSLGVTGVQDTQYF.

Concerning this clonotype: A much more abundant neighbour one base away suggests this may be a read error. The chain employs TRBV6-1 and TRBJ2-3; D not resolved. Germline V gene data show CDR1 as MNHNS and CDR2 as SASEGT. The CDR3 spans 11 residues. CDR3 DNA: TGTGCCAGCAGTGCCTCAGATACGCAGTCTTTT. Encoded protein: CASSASDTQSF.